This T cell receptor (beta chain) was identified in a study of blood T cell repertoires in COVID-19. Germline V CDR1 and CDR2: KGHSH, LQKENI. V lost 4 bases and J 0 bases, leaving 4 bases between the germline ends. The CDR3 covers 13 residues. The protocol was immunoSEQ multiplex PCR, while the TCRdb copy is restricted to in-frame clones and leaves out a portion. The data contain about 38,000 clones, roughly 70% of them singletons. The source material was peripheral blood. J is TRBJ1-3 and V is TRBV18; D unclear. This receptor was taken from a man in his 70s with COVID-19, enrolled during active disease. The CDR3 protein is CASSLDSGNTIYF. The CDR3 DNA is TGTGCCAGCTCACTAGACTCTGGAAACACCATATATTTT.